This T cell receptor beta chain was sequenced for a study of blood T cell repertoires in COVID-19 (dated by TCRdb to about 2020). The study in broad terms: Samples covering the acute and convalescent phases of COVID-19 were provided by collaborators in the United States, Italy and Spain. Where available, HLA class I and class II types were taken from metadata supplied by the sample provider and were not determined by assay-based typing. A freely available public database, intended as a resource for researchers studying the immune response to SARS-CoV-2, is where the repertoires were released. Sample metadata almost always included a de-identified subject ID, COVID-19 status, age in years and sex. The samples were drawn from two sources: the first 160 participants of the ongoing ImmuneRACE study, and 1,000 to 1,500 subjects contributed by 6 global collaborators. The prospective study material was composed of cDNA or gDNA derived from T cells, B-cell-depleted T cells, or PBMCs. Subjects who had been exposed to COVID-19, were actively infected with it, or had recovered from it provided the deeply sampled blood TCRbeta repertoires that made up the dataset.

One collaborating source in Seattle enrolled patients while the patients were actively infected and followed the patients over time throughout the course of disease. Whole blood was collected in K2EDTA tubes by collaborating institutions according to the institutions' own protocols. For TCRbeta analysis, collaborator samples were shipped as frozen whole blood, as isolated PBMCs, or as DNA extracted from either sample type. TCRbeta CDR3 regions were amplified from genomic DNA by means of the immunoSEQ Assay, a bias-controlled multiplex PCR. From the authors' description of their analysis: The number of nucleated cells in each sample was estimated from the amplification of reference gene primers within the assay. To quantify the absolute abundance of each unique TCRbeta CDR3 rearrangement, sequence reads were collapsed and filtered. For each sample, productive Simpson clonality was calculated as the square root of Simpson's diversity index over productive rearrangements. TCRdb's version of the immuneACCESS table is confined to in-frame rearrangements and falls short of the full clone set. An unresolved V gene accounts for under half of the shortfall where checked; the remainder is of unknown origin. V, J and clone size are those of that table, while D and trimming were read from the DNA. This sample gives roughly 180,000 clones in total; roughly 79% of them show up just once. The ten largest clones represent more than 9.5% of the sample.

The sample holds one count of this clone. This receptor's antigen is unknown. No much larger clone is present one base from it, and per-base qualities are unavailable. Spanning cysteine to phenylalanine, the CDR3 consists of 13 amino acids. Of the read, only the CDR3 DNA is kept; its 39 bases are in frame from base 1. From a lookup of the germline V gene (reference sequence), CDR1 and CDR2 are LGHDT and YNNKEL. V and J are truncated by 3 bases and 4 bases respectively, leaving an intervening sequence of 7 bases. What the authors observed across the whole study: How much clinical and demographic metadata was included differed by source and by participant, and the metadata was provided uncurated.

The sequence was obtained from a woman aged 40-49 years with COVID-19, enrolled during active disease. The chain is assembled from TRBV3-1 (or the pseudogene TRBV3-2) and TRBJ1-5; the D gene lacks a confident call. The specimen sequenced was peripheral blood. The CDR3 protein: CASSHTVNQPQHF. The DNA sequence follows: TGTGCCAGCAGCCATACAGTAAATCAGCCCCAGCATTTT.